The sequence of this TCR beta chain was determined in a study of immune characterization of retroperitoneal liposarcoma (dated by TCRdb to about 2019). Libraries were made using PCR. The sample was run on a NextSeq 500. The public reads were quality trimmed at Q25 with fastp and then assembled into clones with MiXCR by TCRdb, keeping productive beta chains. For every CDR3 protein sequence, its rows merge into one entry that carries the most common genes and DNA. Counted in this sample were about 10,000 distinct CDR3 sequences; 25% to 30% of them appeared once. The leading ten clones occupy about 10% of the sample. With respect to this clonotype: What antigen it recognizes has not been identified. No per-base quality is available; no much larger clone lies one base away.

From its cysteine to its phenylalanine, the CDR3 spans 14 amino acids. Kept here is only the CDR3 DNA, which spans 42 bases and is read in frame from base 1. Looking up the germline V gene (reference sequence) yields CDR1 MNHEY and CDR2 SMNVEV. V is clipped by 4 bases and J by 1 base, and the sequence between their germline boundaries is 7 bases long. The receptor comes from a female donor with retroperitoneal liposarcoma. The rearranged chain carries TRBV27 and TRBJ2-2; a confident D gene designation cannot be given. The material sequenced was tumor tissue. The DNA reads as follows: TGTGCCAGCAGTTGGGTGGGGAACACCGGGGAGCTGTTTTTT. This yields the protein CASSWVGNTGELFF.